This entry lists 11 T cell receptor beta chains sequenced from one sample in a study of monozygotic twins with inflammatory bowel disease. One entry per CDR3 protein, without DNA, is what TCRdb gives after re-calling the 5' RACE reads. This sample lists about 450,000 distinct CDR3 sequences; its ten largest clones have approximately 2.4%. The sample taken for sequencing was blood. The receptors come from a human donor with ulcerative colitis or Crohn's disease, or a healthy co-twin of an affected twin (not recorded which).

The chain links TRBV7-2 to TRBJ1-1; the D call from TCRdb, TRBD1, cannot be confirmed without DNA. CDR1 and CDR2 (germline): SGHTA, FQGNSA. The CDR3 spans 14 residues. The CDR3 is CASSPPGALAEAFF.

V gene TRBV3-1 combines with J gene TRBJ2-1; TCRdb's D call of TRBD2 is untestable without DNA. Germline V gives CDR1 LGHDT, CDR2 YNNKEL (reference sequence). The CDR3 extends over 16 amino acids. CDR3 protein: CASSPRTSGRSNEQFF.

This chain uses TRBV11-2 with TRBJ2-7; TCRdb picks TRBD2, but there is no DNA to check that call. Per the germline V gene, CDR1 is SGHAT and CDR2 is FQNNGV. The CDR3 length is 15 residues. CDR3 protein: CASSLDALTIYEQYF.

The gene calls are TRBV11-2 and TRBJ2-3; TCRdb's assignment of TRBD1 cannot be checked, as there is no DNA. Germline V gene lookup returns CDR1 SGHAT and CDR2 FQNNGV. CDR3 length: 15 amino acids. CDR3 amino acids: CASSDGQQDTDTQYF.

This rearrangement joins TRBV7-9 to TRBJ2-7; the D call of TRBD1 rests on TCRdb alone, since no DNA is present to check it. The length of the CDR3 is 16 residues. CDR1 SEHNR and CDR2 FQNEAQ come from the germline V gene (reference sequence). CDR3 in amino acids: CASSLWGSERSYEQYF.

This chain uses TRBV7-2 with TRBJ2-5. The CDR3 contains 14 residues. Germline V gene data show CDR1 as SGHTA and CDR2 as FQGNSA. CDR3 loop: CASSLLGDQETQYF.

This CDR3 reads CASSLSGQGINQPQHF. The genes are TRBV28 and TRBJ1-5; lacking DNA, the TRBD1 call made by TCRdb goes unchecked. The CDR3 contains 16 residues. Per the germline V gene, CDR1 is MDHEN and CDR2 is SYDVKM.

V usage is TRBV25-1 and J usage is TRBJ1-1. CDR1 MGHDK and CDR2 SYGVNS come from the germline V gene. This CDR3 contains 13 residues. CDR3 sequence reads: CASSDLVNTEAFF.

The chain carries TRBV6-1 and TRBJ2-2; there is no DNA to check the TCRdb D call of TRBD1. The germline gives CDR1 MNHNS, CDR2 SASEGT. The CDR3 is made up of 16 amino acids. The CDR3 loop reads CASRRAGQVNTGELFF.

V and J are TRBV29-1 and TRBJ2-3. CDR3 length: 12 residues. Germline V gene lookup returns CDR1 SQVTM and CDR2 ANQGSEA. The CDR3 sequence is CSVDKFTDTQYF.

This sequence joins TRBV6-5 and TRBJ2-7; TCRdb's D call of TRBD1 is untestable without DNA. The germline CDR1 and CDR2 sequences are MNHEY and SVGAGI. The CDR3 consists of 13 residues. CDR3 sequence reads: CASSWDTAYEQYF.